This T cell receptor (beta chain) was sequenced for a study of T cells in Graves' hyperthyroidism and ophthalmopathy. Exclusion of a patient resulted from uncontrolled infection, other autoimmune disease, pregnancy or lactation. This clonotype has only a few counts. Germline-derived CDR1 and CDR2 are WNHNN and SYGVQD (reference sequence). The CDR3 length is 14 residues. V was pared by 6 bases and J by 4 bases, with 5 bases of the junction left unmatched. The TCR beta CDR3 regions underwent amplification using RNA transcripts as the source. The primer set for the first-round RT-PCR of the TCR CDR3 was HTBI. TCRdb re-derived calls from the multiplex PCR reads in MiXCR, one entry per CDR3 protein. The sample lists 550,000 to 650,000 distinct CDR3 sequences, roughly 13% occurring once.

The receptor was isolated from a woman aged 30 to 39 with Graves' hyperthyroidism that later progressed to Graves' ophthalmopathy. V gene TRBV10-1 combines with J gene TRBJ1-5; TRBD1 matches at 8 bases. The sequencing sample was made of blood. CDR3 in amino acids: CASSTGGRNQPQHF. CDR3 DNA: TGCGCCAGCAGCACAGGGGGTCGGAATCAGCCCCAGCATTTT.